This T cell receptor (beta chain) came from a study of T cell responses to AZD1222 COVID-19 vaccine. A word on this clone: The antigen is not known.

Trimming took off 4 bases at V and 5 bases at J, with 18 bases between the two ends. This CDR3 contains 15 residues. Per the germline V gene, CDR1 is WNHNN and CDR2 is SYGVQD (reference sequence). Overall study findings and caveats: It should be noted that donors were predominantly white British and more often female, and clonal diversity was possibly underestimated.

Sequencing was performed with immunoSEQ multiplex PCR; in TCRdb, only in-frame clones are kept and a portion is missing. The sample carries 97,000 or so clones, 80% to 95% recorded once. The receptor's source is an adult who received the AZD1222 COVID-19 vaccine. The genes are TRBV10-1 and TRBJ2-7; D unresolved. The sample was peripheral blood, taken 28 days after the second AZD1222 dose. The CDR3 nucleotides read TGCGCCAGCAGTGGGATACGGACCAAAGACCACGAGCAGTACTTC. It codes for CASSGIRTKDHEQYF.